This T cell receptor beta chain is drawn from a study of blood T cell repertoires in COVID-19. Clones were read by immunoSEQ multiplex PCR, and TCRdb kept only the in-frame ones, dropping some. The table includes over 5,000 clones, 80% to 90% detected once. Germline CDR1 is GTSNPN and CDR2 is SVGIG (reference sequence). CDR3 size: 14 residues. V lost 3 bases, J lost 2 bases, and 13 bases lay in between. Input material: peripheral blood. The clonotype was recovered from a human donor in a cohort sampled during active COVID-19. The chain carries TRBV30 and TRBJ1-1; a possible D gene is TRBD1 (5 bases). This CDR3 reads CAWRGGKGNTEAFF. In nucleotides, the CDR3 is TGTGCCTGGAGGGGGGGAAAGGGTAACACTGAAGCTTTCTTT.